Shown below are 10 T cell receptor beta chains from a single sample sequenced in a study of shared clonotypes between healthy human individuals. Naive CD8 cells lacked CD45RO, underwent positive selection for CCR7 and left out terminally differentiated effector memory CD45RA+ cells. Some clones are missing from TCRdb's copy, which holds only in-frame ones; the method was immunoSEQ multiplex PCR. Among around 2,000,000 clones listed, 85% to 95% were seen once. Sequenced material: naive CD8+ T cells from PBMCs. These receptors were taken from a man younger than 35 in good health. Some clones in this sample may be carry-over from other donors' samples.

The chain combines TRBV6-4 with TRBJ2-7; the D gene is possibly TRBD2 (6 bases). The ends were cut back, 3 bases at V and 4 bases at J, with 19 bases in the middle. Germline V lookup: CDR1 MRHNA, CDR2 SNTAGT. CDR3 length: 16 amino acids. In DNA form, the CDR3 reads TGTGCCAGCAGTGAATTCAGGTCGGGAGACGGATACGAGCAGTACTTC. The encoded protein is CASSEFRSGDGYEQYF.

The chain is built from TRBV4-1 and TRBJ1-3, with a possible D match to TRBD1 (6 bases). Germline CDR1 and CDR2: MGHRA and YSYEKL. Trimming stripped 4 bases from V and 0 bases from J, with 10 bases between. CDR3 length: 15 residues. The CDR3: CASSPGVNSGNTIYF. In DNA form, the CDR3 reads TGCGCCAGCAGCCCAGGGGTAAACTCTGGAAACACCATATATTTT.

Here the CDR3 reads CASRDTGSPDEQYF. The CDR3 DNA sequence: TGCGCCAGCAGAGATACAGGGAGCCCAGACGAGCAGTACTTC. This chain links TRBV4-1 with TRBJ2-7; the D gene is possibly TRBD1 (6 bases). CDR1 MGHRA and CDR2 YSYEKL come from the germline V gene. The CDR3 sequence is 14 residues long. The germline V and J ends were trimmed by 6 bases and 5 bases, with 17 bases remaining between them.

The chain is built from TRBV10-2 and TRBJ1-3; D not resolved. Trimming pared 2 bases from V and 0 bases from J, leaving 5 bases between. The CDR3 runs 14 residues. Germline values: CDR1 WSHSY, CDR2 SAAADI. The CDR3 nucleotides are TGCGCCAGCAGTGAGGGGATCTCTGGAAACACCATATATTTT. It codes for CASSEGISGNTIYF.

This clone has just one count. This chain joins TRBV13 and TRBJ2-1; 10 bases are a match to TRBD2. CDR3 length: 18 amino acids. V shed 7 bases and J 2 bases; nucleotides not matched to a gene: 14. The germline gives CDR1 PRHDT, CDR2 FYEKMQ (reference sequence). CDR3 region: CASNARGASGRPYNEQFF. In DNA form, the CDR3 reads TGTGCCAGCAACGCCAGAGGGGCTAGCGGGAGACCCTACAATGAGCAGTTCTTC. The full variable domain, its missing parts supplied by reference TRBV13 and TRBJ2-1, is AAGVIQSPRHLIKEKRETATLKCYPIPRHDTVYWYQQGPGQDPQFLISFYEKMQSDKGSIPDRFSAQQFSDYHSELNMSSLELGDSALYFCASNARGASGRPYNEQFFGPGTRLTVL.

CDR3 loop: CASSDSPTTSLGETQYF. The DNA for the CDR3 is TGCGCCAGCAGCGATAGTCCTACCACTAGCCTCGGAGAGACCCAGTACTTC. The V and J genes are TRBV4-1 and TRBJ2-5; TRBD2 might be the D (6 bases). The CDR3 totals 17 residues. CDR1 is MGHRA and CDR2 is YSYEKL in the germline V gene. V lost 5 bases, J lost 4 bases, and 23 bases lay in between.

The genes are TRBV18 and TRBJ1-4; 9 nucleotides line up with TRBD1. The germline CDR1 and CDR2 sequences are KGHSH and LQKENI. The CDR3 sequence is 14 residues long. V was clipped by 6 bases and J by 6 bases; unmatched bases: 5. The CDR3 sequence is CASSEGQGDEKLFF. CDR3 DNA: TGTGCCAGCTCGGAGGGACAGGGAGATGAAAAACTGTTTTTT.

Regarding this clone: At one end the junction does not follow the germline gene, possibly because of a read error. The genes are TRBV29-1 and TRBJ2-7; 8 nucleotides line up with TRBD2. This CDR3 is 14 amino acids long. The germline CDR1 and CDR2 sequences are SQVTM and ANQGSEA. The CDR3: CSVESSGRYYGQYF. In DNA form, the CDR3 reads TGCAGCGTTGAATCCAGCGGGAGATACTACGGGCAGTACTTC.

The chain employs TRBV7-9 and TRBJ2-7; 12 bases are shared with TRBD2. J gave up 5 bases and V 5 bases, and 16 bases lay outside the gene matches. The CDR3 totals 18 residues. Germline assignment: CDR1 SEHNR and CDR2 FQNEAQ (reference sequence). CDR3 in DNA: TGTGCCAGCAGCATCAGACTAGCGGGAGCGGGGGCGCCCAACGAGCAGTACTTC. Its translation is CASSIRLAGAGAPNEQYF.

This clone appeared a few times. The genes are TRBV4-1 and TRBJ1-1; D is uncertain. The length of the CDR3 is 12 residues. The V end was cut by 0 bases, the J end by 3 bases, with 2 bases between. The V gene's germline CDR1 is MGHRA and CDR2 YSYEKL. CDR3 in DNA: TGCGCCAGCAGCCAAGATGACACTGAAGCTTTCTTT. Translating gives CASSQDDTEAFF.